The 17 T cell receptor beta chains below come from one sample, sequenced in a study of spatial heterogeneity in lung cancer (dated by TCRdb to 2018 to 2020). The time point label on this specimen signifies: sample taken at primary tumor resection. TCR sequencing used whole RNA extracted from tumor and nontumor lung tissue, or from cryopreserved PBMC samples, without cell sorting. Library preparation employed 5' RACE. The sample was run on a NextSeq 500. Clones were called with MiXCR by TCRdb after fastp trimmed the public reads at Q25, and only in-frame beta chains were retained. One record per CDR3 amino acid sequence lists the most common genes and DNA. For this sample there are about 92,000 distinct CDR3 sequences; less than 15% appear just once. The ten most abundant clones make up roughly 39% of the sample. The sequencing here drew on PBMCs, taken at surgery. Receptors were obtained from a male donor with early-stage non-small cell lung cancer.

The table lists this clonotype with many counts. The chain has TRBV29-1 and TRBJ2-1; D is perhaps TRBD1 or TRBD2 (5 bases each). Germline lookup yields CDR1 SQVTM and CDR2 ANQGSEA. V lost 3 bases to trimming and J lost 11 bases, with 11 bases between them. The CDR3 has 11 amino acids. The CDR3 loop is CSVEIGTKQFF. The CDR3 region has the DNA TGCAGCGTTGAGATCGGGACGAAGCAGTTCTTC.

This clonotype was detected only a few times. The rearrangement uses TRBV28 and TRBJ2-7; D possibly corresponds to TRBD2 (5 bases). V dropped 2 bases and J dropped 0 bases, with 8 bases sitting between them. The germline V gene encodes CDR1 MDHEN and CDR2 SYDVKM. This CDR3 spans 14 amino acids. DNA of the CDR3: TGTGCCAGCAGTTTACTCGGGGACTCCTACGAGCAGTACTTC. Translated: CASSLLGDSYEQYF.

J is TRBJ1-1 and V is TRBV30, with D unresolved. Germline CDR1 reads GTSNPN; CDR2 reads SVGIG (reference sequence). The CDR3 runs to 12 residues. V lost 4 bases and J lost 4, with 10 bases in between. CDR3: CAWTSRGTEAFF. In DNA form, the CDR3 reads TGTGCCTGGACATCGCGGGGCACTGAAGCTTTCTTT.

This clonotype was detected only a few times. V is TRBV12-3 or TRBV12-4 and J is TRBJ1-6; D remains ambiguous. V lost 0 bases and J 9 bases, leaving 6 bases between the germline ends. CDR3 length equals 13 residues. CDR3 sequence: CASSLAASSPLHF. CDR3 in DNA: TGTGCCAGCAGTTTAGCCGCGAGTTCACCCCTCCACTTT.

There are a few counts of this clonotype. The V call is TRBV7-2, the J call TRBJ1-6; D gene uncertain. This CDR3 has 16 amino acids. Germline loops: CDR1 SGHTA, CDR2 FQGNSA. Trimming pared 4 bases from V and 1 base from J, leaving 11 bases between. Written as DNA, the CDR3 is TGTGCCAGCAGCTGGCAGGTGGGGTCCTATAATTCACCCCTCCACTTT. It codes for CASSWQVGSYNSPLHF.

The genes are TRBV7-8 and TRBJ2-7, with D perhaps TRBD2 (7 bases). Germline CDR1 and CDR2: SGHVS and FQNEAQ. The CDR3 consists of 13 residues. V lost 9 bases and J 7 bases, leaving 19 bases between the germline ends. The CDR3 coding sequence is TGTGCCAGTTTAGCGGGTGTAGGGGGAGAGCAGTACTTC. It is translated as CASLAGVGGEQYF.

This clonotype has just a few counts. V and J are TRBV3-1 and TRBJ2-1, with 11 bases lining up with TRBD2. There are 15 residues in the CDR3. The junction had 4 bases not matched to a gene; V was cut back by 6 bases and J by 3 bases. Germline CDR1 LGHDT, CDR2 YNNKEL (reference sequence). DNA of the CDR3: TGTGCCAGCAGTCATACTAGCGGGAGCTACAATGAGCAGTTCTTC. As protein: CASSHTSGSYNEQFF.

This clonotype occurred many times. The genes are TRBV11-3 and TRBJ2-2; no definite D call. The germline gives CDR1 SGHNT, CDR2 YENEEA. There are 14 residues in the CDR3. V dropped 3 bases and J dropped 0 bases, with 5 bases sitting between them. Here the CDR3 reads CASSFTANTGELFF. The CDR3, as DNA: TGTGCCAGCAGCTTTACCGCGAACACCGGGGAGCTGTTTTTT.

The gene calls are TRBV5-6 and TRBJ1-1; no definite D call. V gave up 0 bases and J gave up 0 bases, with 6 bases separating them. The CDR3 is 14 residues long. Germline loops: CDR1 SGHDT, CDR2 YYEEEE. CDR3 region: CASSLGVLNTEAFF. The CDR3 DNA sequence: TGTGCCAGCAGCTTGGGCGTACTGAACACTGAAGCTTTCTTT.

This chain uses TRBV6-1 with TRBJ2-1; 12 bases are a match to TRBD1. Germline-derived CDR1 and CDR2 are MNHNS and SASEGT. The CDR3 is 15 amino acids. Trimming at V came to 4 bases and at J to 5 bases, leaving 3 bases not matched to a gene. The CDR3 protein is CASSVGQGANNEQFF. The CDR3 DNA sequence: TGTGCCAGCAGTGTGGGACAGGGGGCAAACAATGAGCAGTTCTTC.

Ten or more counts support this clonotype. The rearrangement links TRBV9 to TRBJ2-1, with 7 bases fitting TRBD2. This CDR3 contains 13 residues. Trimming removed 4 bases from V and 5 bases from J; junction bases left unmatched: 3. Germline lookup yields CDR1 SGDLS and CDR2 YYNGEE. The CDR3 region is CASSPRGDNEQFF. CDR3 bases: TGTGCCAGCAGCCCCCGGGGGGACAATGAGCAGTTCTTC.

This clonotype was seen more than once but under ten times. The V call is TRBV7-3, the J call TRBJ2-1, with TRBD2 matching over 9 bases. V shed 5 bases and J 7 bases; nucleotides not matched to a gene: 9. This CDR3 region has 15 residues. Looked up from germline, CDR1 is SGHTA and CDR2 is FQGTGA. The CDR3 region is CASSPPFSGSNEQFF. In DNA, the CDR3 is TGTGCCAGCAGCCCCCCGTTTAGCGGGAGTAATGAGCAGTTCTTC.

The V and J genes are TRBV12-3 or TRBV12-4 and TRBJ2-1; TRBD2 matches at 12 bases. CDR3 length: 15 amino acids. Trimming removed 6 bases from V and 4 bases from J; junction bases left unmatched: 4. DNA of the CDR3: TGTGCCAGCAGCAAAGGACTAGCGGGGTACAATGAGCAGTTCTTC. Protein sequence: CASSKGLAGYNEQFF.

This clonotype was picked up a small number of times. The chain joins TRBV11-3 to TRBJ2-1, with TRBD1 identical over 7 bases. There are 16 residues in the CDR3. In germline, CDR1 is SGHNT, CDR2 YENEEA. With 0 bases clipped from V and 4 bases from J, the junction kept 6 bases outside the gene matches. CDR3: CASSLDRPTGYNEQFF. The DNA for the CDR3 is TGTGCCAGCAGCTTAGATCGACCGACAGGGTACAATGAGCAGTTCTTC.

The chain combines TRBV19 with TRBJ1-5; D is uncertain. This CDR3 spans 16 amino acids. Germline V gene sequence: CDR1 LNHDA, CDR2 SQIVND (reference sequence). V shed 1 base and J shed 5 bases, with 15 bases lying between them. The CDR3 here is CASSIARVAVYQPQHF. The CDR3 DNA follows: TGTGCCAGTAGTATAGCTAGGGTGGCCGTCTATCAGCCCCAGCATTTT.

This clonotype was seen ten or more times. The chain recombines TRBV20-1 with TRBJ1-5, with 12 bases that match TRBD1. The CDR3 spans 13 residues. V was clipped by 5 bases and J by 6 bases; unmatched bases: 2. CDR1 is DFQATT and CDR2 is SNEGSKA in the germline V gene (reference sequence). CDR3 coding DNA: TGCAGTGCTGGGACAGGGGGCATTCAGCCCCAGCATTTT. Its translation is CSAGTGGIQPQHF.

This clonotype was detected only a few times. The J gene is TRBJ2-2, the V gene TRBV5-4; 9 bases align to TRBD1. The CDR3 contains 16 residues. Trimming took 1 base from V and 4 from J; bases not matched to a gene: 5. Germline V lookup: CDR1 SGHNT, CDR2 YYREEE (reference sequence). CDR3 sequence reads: CASSLYGTGPTGELFF. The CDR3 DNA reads TGTGCCAGCAGCTTGTACGGGACAGGGCCCACCGGGGAGCTGTTTTTT.